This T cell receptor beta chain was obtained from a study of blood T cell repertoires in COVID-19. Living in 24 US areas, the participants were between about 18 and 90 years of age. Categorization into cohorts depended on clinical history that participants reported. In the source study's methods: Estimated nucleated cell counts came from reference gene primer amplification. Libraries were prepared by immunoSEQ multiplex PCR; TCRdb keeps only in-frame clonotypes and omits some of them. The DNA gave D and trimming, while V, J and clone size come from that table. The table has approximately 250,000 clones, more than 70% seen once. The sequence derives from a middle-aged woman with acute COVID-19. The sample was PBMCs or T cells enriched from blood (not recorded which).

The CDR3: CASSLGTAGANVLTF. CDR3 DNA sequence: TGTGCCAGCAGCCTTGGGACAGCTGGGGCCAACGTCCTGACTTTC. The V and J genes are TRBV6-5 and TRBJ2-6, with 7 bases identical to TRBD1. The V and J ends lost 6 bases and 2 bases, in that order; junction bases with no gene match: 4. This CDR3 is built from 15 residues. Per germline, CDR1 MNHEY and CDR2 SVGAGI.